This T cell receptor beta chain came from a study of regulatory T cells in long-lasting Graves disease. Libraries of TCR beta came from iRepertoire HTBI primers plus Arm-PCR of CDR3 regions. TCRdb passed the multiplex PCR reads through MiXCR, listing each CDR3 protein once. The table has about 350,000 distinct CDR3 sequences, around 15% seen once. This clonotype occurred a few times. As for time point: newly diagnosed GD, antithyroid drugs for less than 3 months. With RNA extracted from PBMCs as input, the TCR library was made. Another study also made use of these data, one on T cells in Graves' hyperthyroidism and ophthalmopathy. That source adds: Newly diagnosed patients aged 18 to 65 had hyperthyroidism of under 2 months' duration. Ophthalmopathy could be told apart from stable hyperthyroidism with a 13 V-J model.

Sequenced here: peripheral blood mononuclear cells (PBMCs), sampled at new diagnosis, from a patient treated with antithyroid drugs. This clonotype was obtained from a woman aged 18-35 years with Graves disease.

The chain's CDR3 is CASSLMGYHEQYF. In DNA form, the CDR3 reads TGTGCCAGCAGTTTAATGGGATACCACGAGCAGTACTTC. V gene TRBV27 combines with J gene TRBJ2-7; D gene uncertain. V was shortened by 2 bases and J by 5 bases, with 10 bases between the two germline ends. CDR1 and CDR2 (germline): MNHEY, SMNVEV (reference sequence). The CDR3 is 13 amino acids.